This entry lists 11 T cell receptor beta chains sequenced from one sample in a study of metastatic and nonmetastatic thyroid tumors. The entire patient cohort was treatment-naive prior to thyroid surgery. MiXCR re-clonotyped the PCR reads for TCRdb. The repertoire holds 6,000 to 8,000 clones, approximately 35% seen once, with about 40% in the top ten. Sequenced input: tumor tissue. The source of these receptors is a female donor with papillary thyroid cancer or a benign thyroid nodule (not recorded which). Some clones in this sample may be carry-over from other donors' samples.

This clone appeared a single time. One end of the junction is discordant with germline, which a read error may explain. V usage is TRBV19 and J usage is TRBJ1-1; D unclear. Germline CDR1 reads LNHDA; CDR2 reads SQIVND (reference sequence). The CDR3 is 13 residues long. The chain's CDR3 is CASSIDTNTEALF. As DNA, the CDR3 is TGTGCCAGTAGTATCGACACTAACACTGAAGCTCTCTTT.

This clone is medium-sized in the sample. V is TRBV11-2 and J is TRBJ2-3, with 7 bases aligning to TRBD1. The germline CDR1 and CDR2 sequences are SGHAT and FQNNGV. The junction had 13 bases not matched to a gene; V was cut back by 5 bases and J by 8 bases. The length of the CDR3 is 15 residues. CDR3 sequence: CASSPFRTGVGTQYF. DNA of the CDR3: TGTGCCAGCAGCCCCTTCCGCACAGGGGTCGGTACGCAGTATTTT.

This clone has just a few counts. The J gene is TRBJ1-1, the V gene TRBV7-9, with D maybe TRBD1 (6 bases). Germline V CDR1 and CDR2: SEHNR, FQNEAQ (reference sequence). The CDR3 is made up of 12 amino acids. V gave up 4 bases and J gave up 7 bases, with 10 bases separating them. The CDR3: CASSSMDSEAFF. CDR3 in DNA: TGTGCCAGCAGCTCCATGGACAGTGAAGCTTTCTTT.

The rearrangement uses TRBV20-1 and TRBJ2-7, with a tentative D call TRBD2 (7 bases). Trimming removed 1 base from V and 4 bases from J, with 14 bases in between. The length of the CDR3 is 14 residues. Looked up from germline, CDR1 is DFQATT and CDR2 is SNEGSKA (reference sequence). CDR3 sequence reads: CSARVGGRGYEQYF. As DNA, the CDR3 is TGCAGTGCTAGAGTTGGGGGGAGGGGGTACGAGCAGTACTTC.

Points on this clone: A much bigger clone sits one base away, suggesting this may be a read error. This chain joins TRBV5-6 and TRBJ2-3, with 12 bases aligning to TRBD1. CDR3 length equals 15 residues. From germline, CDR1 is SGHDT and CDR2 YYEEEE. CDR3 loop: CASSFRDRGHDTQYF. The CDR3 coding sequence is TGTGCCAGCAGCTTCCGGGACAGGGGGCATGATACACAGTATTTT.

This clone was found a few times. The CDR3 protein is CSASLARAYEQYF. The CDR3 DNA reads TGCAGTGCTAGTTTGGCGCGAGCCTACGAGCAGTACTTC. The J gene is TRBJ2-7, the V gene TRBV20-1; D not certain. Germline V gene lookup returns CDR1 DFQATT and CDR2 SNEGSKA (reference sequence). With 3 bases removed from V and 2 bases from J, the gap between germline ends came to 11 bases. The CDR3 is made up of 13 amino acids.

The rearrangement links TRBV28 to TRBJ1-2; the D is unclear. Germline values: CDR1 MDHEN, CDR2 SYDVKM. The V and J ends lost 7 bases and 8 bases respectively, with 11 bases between them. There are 11 residues in the CDR3. CDR3 amino acids: CASKALTGYTF. The DNA of the CDR3 is TGTGCCAGCAAGGCCCTCACAGGCTACACCTTC.

This clone has a handful of counts. The rearrangement joins TRBV24-1 to TRBJ1-5; D is possibly TRBD1 (5 bases). The CDR3 has 16 amino acids. The V end lost 3 bases, the J end lost 0 bases, and 11 bases lay between the germline ends. Germline values: CDR1 KGHDR, CDR2 SFDVKD. In DNA, the CDR3 is TGTGCCACCAGTGATGATCAGGGTTATAGCAATCAGCCCCAGCATTTT. Its translation: CATSDDQGYSNQPQHF.

This clone was seen at least ten times. With a much larger clone just one base away, this may be a read error. The chain joins TRBV7-2 to TRBJ2-1; 7 positions agree with TRBD2. Per the germline V gene, CDR1 is SGHTA and CDR2 is FQGNSA. The CDR3 has 17 residues. CDR3 protein: CASGLAGLYSVYNEQFF. In DNA, the CDR3 is TGTGCCAGCGGCTTAGCGGGTCTATACTCAGTCTACAATGAGCAGTTCTTC.

This clone ranks as medium-sized. V is TRBV3-1 and J is TRBJ2-5, with TRBD2 as a possible D gene (6 bases). CDR3 length: 17 residues. V was trimmed by 1 base and J by 5 bases, leaving 20 bases between them. The germline CDR1 and CDR2 sequences are LGHDT and YNNKEL (reference sequence). The CDR3 is CASSQVSGRVGGETQYF. CDR3 sequence (DNA): TGTGCCAGCAGCCAAGTGAGCGGCAGGGTTGGGGGGGAGACCCAGTACTTC.

The table lists this clone with many counts. This same CDR3 is encoded by further DNA sequences in the sample. V gene TRBV5-4 combines with J gene TRBJ2-7; TRBD2 is a possible D gene (6 bases). Germline V gives CDR1 SGHNT, CDR2 YYREEE (reference sequence). The germline V and J ends were trimmed by 5 bases and 7 bases, with 19 bases remaining between them. This CDR3 has 14 residues. CDR3 coding DNA: TGTGCCAGCAGTGCGGGGTCAGGAACGGGGGAGCAGTACTTC. It encodes CASSAGSGTGEQYF. The complete variable domain, with remaining parts taken from reference TRBV5-4 and TRBJ2-7, reads ETGVTQSPTHLIKTRGQQVTLRCSSQSGHNTVSWYQQALGQGPQFIFQYYREEENGRGNFPPRFSGLQFPNYSSELNVNALELDDSALYLCASSAGSGTGEQYFGPGTRLTVT.